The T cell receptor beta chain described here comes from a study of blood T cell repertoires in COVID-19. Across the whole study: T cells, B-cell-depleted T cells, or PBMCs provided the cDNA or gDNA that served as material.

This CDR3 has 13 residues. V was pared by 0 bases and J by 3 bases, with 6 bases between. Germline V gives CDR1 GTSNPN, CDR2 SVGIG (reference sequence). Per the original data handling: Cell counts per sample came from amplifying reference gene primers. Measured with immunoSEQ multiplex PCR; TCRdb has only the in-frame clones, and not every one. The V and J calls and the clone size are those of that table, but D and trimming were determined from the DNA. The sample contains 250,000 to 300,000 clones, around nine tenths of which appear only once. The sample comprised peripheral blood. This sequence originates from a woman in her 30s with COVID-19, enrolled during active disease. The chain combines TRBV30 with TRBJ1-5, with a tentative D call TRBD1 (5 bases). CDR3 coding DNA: TGTGCCTGGAGTGTACAGGCCAATCAGCCCCAGCATTTT. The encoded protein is CAWSVQANQPQHF.